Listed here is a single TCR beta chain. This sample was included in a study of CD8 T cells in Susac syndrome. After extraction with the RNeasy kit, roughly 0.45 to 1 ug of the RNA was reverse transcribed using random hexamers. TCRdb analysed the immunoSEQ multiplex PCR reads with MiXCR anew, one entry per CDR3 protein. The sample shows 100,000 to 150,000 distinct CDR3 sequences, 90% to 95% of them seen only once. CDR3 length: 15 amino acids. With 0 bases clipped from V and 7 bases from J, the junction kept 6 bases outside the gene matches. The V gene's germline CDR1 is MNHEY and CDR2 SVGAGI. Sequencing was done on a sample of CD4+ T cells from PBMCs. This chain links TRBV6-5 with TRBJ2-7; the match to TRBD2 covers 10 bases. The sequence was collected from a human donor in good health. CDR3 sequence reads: CASSYSAGGSKEQYF. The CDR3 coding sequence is TGTGCCAGCAGTTACTCAGCGGGAGGGAGCAAGGAGCAGTACTTC.